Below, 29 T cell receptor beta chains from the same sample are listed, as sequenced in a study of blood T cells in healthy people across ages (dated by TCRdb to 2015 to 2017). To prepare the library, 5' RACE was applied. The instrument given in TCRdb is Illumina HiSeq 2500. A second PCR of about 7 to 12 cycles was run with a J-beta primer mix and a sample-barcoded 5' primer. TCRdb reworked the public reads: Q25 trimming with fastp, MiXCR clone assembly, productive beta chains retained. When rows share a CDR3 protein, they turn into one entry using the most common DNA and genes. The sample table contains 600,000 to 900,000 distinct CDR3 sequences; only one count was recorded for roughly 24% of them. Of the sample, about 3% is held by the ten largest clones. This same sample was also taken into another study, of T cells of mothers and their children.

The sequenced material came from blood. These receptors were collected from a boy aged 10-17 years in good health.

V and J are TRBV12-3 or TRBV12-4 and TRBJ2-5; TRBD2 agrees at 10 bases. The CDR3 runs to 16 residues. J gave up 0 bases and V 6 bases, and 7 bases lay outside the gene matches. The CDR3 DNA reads TGTGCCAGCAGCATTAGCGGGGGGCCTTACCAAGAGACCCAGTACTTC. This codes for CASSISGGPYQETQYF.

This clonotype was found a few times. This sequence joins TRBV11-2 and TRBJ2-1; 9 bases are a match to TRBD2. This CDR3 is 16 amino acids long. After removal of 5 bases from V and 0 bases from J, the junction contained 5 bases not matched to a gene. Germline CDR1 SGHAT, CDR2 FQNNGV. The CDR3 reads CASSAISGSSYNEQFF. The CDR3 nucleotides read TGTGCCAGCAGCGCTATTAGCGGGAGCTCCTACAATGAGCAGTTCTTC. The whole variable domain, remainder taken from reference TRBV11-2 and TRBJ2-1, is EAGVAQSPRYKIIEKRQSVAFWCNPISGHATLYWYQQILGQGPKLLIQFQNNGVVDDSQLPKDRFSAERLKGVDSTLKIQPAKLEDSAVYLCASSAISGSSYNEQFFGPGTRLTVL.

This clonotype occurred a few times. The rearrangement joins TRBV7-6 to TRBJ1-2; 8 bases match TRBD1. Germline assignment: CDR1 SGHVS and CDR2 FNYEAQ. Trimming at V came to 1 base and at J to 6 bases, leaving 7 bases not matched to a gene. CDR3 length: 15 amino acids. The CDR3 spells CASSLDAGGADGYTF. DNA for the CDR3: TGTGCCAGCAGCTTAGATGCAGGGGGCGCCGATGGCTACACCTTC.

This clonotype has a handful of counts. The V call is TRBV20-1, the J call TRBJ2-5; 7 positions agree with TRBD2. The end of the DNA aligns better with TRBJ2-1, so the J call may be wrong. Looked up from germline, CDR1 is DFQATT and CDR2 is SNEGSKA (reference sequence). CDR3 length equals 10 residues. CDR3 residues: CSALAFEQFF. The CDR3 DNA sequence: TGCAGTGCACTAGCGTTTGAGCAGTTCTTC.

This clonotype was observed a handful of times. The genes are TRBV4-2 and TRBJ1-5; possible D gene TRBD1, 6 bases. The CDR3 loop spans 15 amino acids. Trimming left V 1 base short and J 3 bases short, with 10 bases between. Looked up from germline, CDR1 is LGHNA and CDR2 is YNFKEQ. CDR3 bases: TGTGCCAGCAGCCAAGCTGGGGGCCCCAATCAGCCCCAGCATTTT. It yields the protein CASSQAGGPNQPQHF.

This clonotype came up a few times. The CDR3: CSVGQGQGKLFF. CDR3 in DNA: TGCAGCGTCGGACAGGGTCAAGGAAAACTGTTTTTT. The chain couples TRBV29-1 to TRBJ1-4, with 8 positions matching TRBD1. Germline V gene sequence: CDR1 SQVTM, CDR2 ANQGSEA. V lost 6 bases to trimming and J lost 10 bases; unmatched junction nucleotides: 7. The CDR3 runs 12 residues.

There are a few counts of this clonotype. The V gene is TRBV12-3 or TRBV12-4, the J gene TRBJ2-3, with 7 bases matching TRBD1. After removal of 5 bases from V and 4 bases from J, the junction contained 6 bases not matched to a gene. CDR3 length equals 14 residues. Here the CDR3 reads CASSRETGPDTQYF. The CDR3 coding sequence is TGTGCCAGCAGTAGGGAGACAGGGCCAGATACGCAGTATTTT.

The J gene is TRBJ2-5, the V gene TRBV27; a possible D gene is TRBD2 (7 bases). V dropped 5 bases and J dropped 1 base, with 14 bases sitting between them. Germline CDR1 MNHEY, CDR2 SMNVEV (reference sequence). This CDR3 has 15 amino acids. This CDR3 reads CASSKGGKSQETQYF. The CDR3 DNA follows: TGTGCCAGCAGTAAGGGGGGGAAGAGCCAAGAGACCCAGTACTTC.

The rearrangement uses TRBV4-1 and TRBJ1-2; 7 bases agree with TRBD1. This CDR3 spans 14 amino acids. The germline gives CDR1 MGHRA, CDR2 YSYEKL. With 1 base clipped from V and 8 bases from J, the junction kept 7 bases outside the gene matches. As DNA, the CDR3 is TGCGCCAGCAGCCAAGTTCTAGGGGGCTACGGCTACACCTTC. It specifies CASSQVLGGYGYTF.

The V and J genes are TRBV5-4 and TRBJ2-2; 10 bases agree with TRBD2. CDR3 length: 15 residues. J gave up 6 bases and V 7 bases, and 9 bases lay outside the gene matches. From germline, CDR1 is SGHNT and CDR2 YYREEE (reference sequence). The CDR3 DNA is TGTGCCAGCGGGATAGCGGGGGGAAAGTCCGGGGAGCTGTTTTTT. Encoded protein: CASGIAGGKSGELFF.

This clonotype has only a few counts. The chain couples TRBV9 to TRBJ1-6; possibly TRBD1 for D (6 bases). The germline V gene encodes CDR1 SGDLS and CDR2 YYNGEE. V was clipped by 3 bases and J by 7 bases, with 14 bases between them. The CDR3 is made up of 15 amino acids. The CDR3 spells CASSGPGQRNSPLHF. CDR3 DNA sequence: TGTGCCAGCAGCGGCCCCGGACAGAGGAATTCACCCCTCCACTTT.

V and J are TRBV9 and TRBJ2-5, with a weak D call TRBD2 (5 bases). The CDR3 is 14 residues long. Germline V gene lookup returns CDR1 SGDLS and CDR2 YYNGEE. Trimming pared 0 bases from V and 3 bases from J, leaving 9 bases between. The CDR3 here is CASSVDGSEETQYF. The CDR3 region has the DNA TGTGCCAGCAGCGTAGATGGTAGCGAAGAGACCCAGTACTTC.

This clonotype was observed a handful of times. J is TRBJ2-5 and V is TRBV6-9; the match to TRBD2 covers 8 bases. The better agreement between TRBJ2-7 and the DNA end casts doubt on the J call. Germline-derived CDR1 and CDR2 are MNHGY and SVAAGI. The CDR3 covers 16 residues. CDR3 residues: CASSYLTGGKKNEQYF. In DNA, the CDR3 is TGTGCCAGCAGTTATCTCACGGGGGGGAAAAAGAACGAGCAGTACTTC.

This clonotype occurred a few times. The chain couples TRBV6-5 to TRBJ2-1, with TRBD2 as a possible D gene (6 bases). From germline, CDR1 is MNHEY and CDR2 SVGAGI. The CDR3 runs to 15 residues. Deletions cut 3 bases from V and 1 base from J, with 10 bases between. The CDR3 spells CASSYARGSYNEQFF. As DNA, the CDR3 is TGTGCCAGCAGTTATGCCCGGGGGTCCTACAATGAGCAGTTCTTC.

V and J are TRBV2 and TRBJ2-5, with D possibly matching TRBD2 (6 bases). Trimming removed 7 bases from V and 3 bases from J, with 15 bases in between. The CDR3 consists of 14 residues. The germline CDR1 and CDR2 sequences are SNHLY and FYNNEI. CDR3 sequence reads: CASNEGLAEETQYF. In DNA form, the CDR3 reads TGTGCCAGCAATGAGGGACTTGCGGAAGAGACCCAGTACTTC.

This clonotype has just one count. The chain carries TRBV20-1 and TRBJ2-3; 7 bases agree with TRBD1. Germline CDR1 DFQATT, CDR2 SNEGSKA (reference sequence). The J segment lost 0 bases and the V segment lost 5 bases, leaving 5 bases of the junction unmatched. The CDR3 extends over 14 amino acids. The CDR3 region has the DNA TGCAGTGCTGGGACAGTCCAGAGCACAGATACGCAGTATTTT. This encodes CSAGTVQSTDTQYF.

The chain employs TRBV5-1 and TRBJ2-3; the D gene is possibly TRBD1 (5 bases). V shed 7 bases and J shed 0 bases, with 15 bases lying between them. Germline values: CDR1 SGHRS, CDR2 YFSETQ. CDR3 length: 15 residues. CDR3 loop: CASGQGLPSTDTQYF. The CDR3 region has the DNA TGCGCCAGCGGACAAGGGCTGCCTAGCACAGATACGCAGTATTTT.

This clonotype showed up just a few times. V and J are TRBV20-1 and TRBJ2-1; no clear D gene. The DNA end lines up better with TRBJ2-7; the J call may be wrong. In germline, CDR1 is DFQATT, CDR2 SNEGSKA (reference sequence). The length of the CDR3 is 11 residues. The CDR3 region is CSARAAYEQYF. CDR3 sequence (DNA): TGCAGTGCTAGAGCGGCCTACGAGCAGTACTTC.

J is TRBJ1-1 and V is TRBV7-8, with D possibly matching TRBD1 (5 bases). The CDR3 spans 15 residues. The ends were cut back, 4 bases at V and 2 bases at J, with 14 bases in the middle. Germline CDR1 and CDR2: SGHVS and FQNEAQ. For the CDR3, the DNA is TGTGCCAGCAGCTCAGTAAGTGGGGGTAACACTGAAGCTTTCTTT. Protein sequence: CASSSVSGGNTEAFF.

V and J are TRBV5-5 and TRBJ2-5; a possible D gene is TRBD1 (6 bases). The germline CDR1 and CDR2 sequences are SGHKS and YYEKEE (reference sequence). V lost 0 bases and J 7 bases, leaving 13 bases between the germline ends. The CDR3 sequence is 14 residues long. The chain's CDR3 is CASSLEDFRGTQYF. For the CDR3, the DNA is TGTGCCAGCAGCTTGGAGGACTTCAGGGGGACCCAGTACTTC.

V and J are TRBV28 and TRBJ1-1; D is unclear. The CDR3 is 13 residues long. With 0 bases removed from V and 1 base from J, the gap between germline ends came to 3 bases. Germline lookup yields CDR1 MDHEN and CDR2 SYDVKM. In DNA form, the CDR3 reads TGTGCCAGCAGTTTATGGTCGAACACTGAAGCTTTCTTT. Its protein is CASSLWSNTEAFF.

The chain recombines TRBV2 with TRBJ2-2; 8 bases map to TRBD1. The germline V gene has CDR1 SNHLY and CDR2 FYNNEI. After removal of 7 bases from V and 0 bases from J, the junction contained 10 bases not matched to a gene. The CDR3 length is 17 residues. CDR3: CASKGQAFFPNTGELFF. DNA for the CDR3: TGTGCCAGCAAGGGACAGGCCTTCTTTCCGAACACCGGGGAGCTGTTTTTT. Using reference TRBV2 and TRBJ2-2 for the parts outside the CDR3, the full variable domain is EPEVTQTPSHQVTQMGQEVILRCVPISNHLYFYWYRQILGQKVEFLVSFYNNEISEKSEIFDDQFSVERPDGSNFTLKIRSTKLEDSAMYFCASKGQAFFPNTGELFFGEGSRLTVL.

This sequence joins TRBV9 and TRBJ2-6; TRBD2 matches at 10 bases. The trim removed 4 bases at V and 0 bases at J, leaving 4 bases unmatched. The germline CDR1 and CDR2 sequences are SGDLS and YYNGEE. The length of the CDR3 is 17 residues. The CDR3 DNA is TGTGCCAGCAGCCGGACTAGCGGTAGCTCTGGGGCCAACGTCCTGACTTTC. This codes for CASSRTSGSSGANVLTF.

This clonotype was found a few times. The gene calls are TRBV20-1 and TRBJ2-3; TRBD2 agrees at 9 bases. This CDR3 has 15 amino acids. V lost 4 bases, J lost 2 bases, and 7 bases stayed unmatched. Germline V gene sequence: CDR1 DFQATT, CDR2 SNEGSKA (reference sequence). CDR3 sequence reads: CSANPSGAATDTQYF. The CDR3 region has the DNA TGCAGTGCTAATCCTAGCGGGGCCGCCACAGATACGCAGTATTTT.

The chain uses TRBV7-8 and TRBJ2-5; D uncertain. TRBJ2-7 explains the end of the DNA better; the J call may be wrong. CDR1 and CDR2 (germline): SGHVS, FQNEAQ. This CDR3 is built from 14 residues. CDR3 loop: CASSLGGRVYEQYF. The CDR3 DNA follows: TGTGCCAGCAGCTTAGGCGGCAGAGTCTACGAGCAGTACTTC.

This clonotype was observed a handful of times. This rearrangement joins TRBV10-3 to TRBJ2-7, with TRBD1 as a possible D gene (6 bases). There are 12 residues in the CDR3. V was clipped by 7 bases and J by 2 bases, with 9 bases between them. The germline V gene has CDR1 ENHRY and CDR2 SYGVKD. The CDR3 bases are TGTGCCATCAAAGGGGGACCCTACGAGCAGTACTTC. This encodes CAIKGGPYEQYF.

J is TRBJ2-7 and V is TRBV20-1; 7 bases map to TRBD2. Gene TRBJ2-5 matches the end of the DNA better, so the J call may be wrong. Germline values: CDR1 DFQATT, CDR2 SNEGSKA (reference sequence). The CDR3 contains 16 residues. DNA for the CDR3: TGCAGTGCTAGAGGTGGCAGCGGGGCCCTCCAAGAGACCCAGTACTTC. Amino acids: CSARGGSGALQETQYF.

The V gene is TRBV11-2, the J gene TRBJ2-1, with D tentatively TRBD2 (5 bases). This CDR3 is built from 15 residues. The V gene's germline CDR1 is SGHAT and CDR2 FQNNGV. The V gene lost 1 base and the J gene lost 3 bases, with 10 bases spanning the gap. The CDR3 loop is CASSLGERRYNEQFF. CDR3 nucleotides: TGTGCCAGCAGCTTAGGGGAGCGGCGCTACAATGAGCAGTTCTTC.

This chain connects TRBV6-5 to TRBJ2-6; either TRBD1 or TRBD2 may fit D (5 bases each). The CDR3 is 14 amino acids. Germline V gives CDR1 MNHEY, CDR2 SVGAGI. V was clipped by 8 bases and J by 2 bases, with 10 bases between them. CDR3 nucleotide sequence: TGTGCCAGCTCCGTGGGACCTGGGGCCAACGTCCTGACTTTC. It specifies CASSVGPGANVLTF.